Here is one TCR beta chain with its context. The antigen is not known. Germline V CDR1 and CDR2: MNHEY, SMNVEV (reference sequence). Trimming left V 0 bases short and J 3 bases short, with 9 bases between. This CDR3 has 16 amino acids. These data belong to a study of TIL therapy for anti-PD-1-resistant metastatic lung cancer. Findings of the study overall: Compared with baseline intratumoral T cells, expanded TIL cultures were more clonal and less diverse (approximately 6.4% vs 31%).

The libraries were made with immunoSEQ v3. Libraries were sequenced to 2 million or so read pairs (survey) or 5-6 million (deep). Using immunoSEQ multiplex PCR, the repertoire was profiled, and TCRdb retains in-frame clones only, with some absent. The repertoire includes about 13,000 clones, about 70% of them detected once, and roughly 9% sits in the top ten. The sample's time point: pre-treatment sample, taken before nivolumab and TIL therapy. Pleural nodules or supraclavicular lymph nodes made up most of the excised metastases sampled. The chain employs TRBV27 and TRBJ2-6; D might be TRBD1 or TRBD2, each matching 5 bases. Sequenced here: tumor tissue, sampled at baseline. This clonotype originated in a woman aged 25-80 years with non-small cell lung cancer. Here the CDR3 DNA reads TGTGCCAGCAGTTTATCCGGGACGTTTGGGGCCAACGTCCTGACTTTC. Residues: CASSLSGTFGANVLTF.